Presented here are 10 T cell receptor beta chains from one specimen sequenced in a study of response to subunit inactivated influenza vaccine. TCRdb itself ran the RT-PCR reads through MiXCR, one entry per CDR3 protein. The sample lists approximately 520,000 distinct CDR3 sequences, 16% seen once, with 3% in the top ten. Material: CD4+ T cells sorted from PBMCs, obtained around 2 years after vaccination. These receptors all come from a man aged 45 to 75 who received an inactivated influenza vaccine.

This sequence joins TRBV7-2 and TRBJ1-2; 8 bases map to TRBD1. This CDR3 has 15 residues. Germline loops: CDR1 SGHTA, CDR2 FQGNSA. With V trimmed by 4 bases and J by 5 bases, 9 bases remained unmatched. The CDR3 DNA reads as TGTGCCAGCAGCTCGCTTCAGGGGGCTGTATATGGCTACACCTTC. Its translation is CASSSLQGAVYGYTF.

This chain joins TRBV5-6 and TRBJ2-7; perhaps TRBD2 as D (6 bases). Trimming took off 6 bases at V and 2 bases at J, with 12 bases between the two ends. Germline assignment: CDR1 SGHDT and CDR2 YYEEEE. The CDR3 sequence is 13 residues long. CDR3 DNA: TGTGCCAGCACCCCAAGGGAGGCCTACGAGCAGTACTTC. This encodes CASTPREAYEQYF.

A few counts support this clonotype. An end of the junction differs from the germline gene, which may be a read error. The rearrangement uses TRBV28 and TRBJ1-1; D perhaps matches TRBD1 (5 bases). Germline V lookup: CDR1 MDHEN, CDR2 SYDVKM. The length of the CDR3 is 15 residues. CDR3 in DNA: TGTGCCAGCAGTCGTCGGGGGACCATGAACACTGAAGCCTTCTTT. Protein: CASSRRGTMNTEAFF.

V gene TRBV20-1 combines with J gene TRBJ2-7, with D perhaps matching TRBD1 (6 bases). The CDR3 extends over 13 amino acids. Germline V gene sequence: CDR1 DFQATT, CDR2 SNEGSKA (reference sequence). Trimming took off 1 base at V and 2 bases at J, with 9 bases between the two ends. The DNA of the CDR3 is TGCAGTGCTAGAGGCCCAGGGGCCTACGAGCAGTACTTC. This codes for CSARGPGAYEQYF.

On this clonotype: One end of the junction fails to match germline, which may point to a read error. The J gene is TRBJ1-2, the V gene TRBV28, with D perhaps matching TRBD1 (6 bases). The CDR3 contains 15 residues. The germline CDR1 and CDR2 sequences are MDHEN and SYDVKM. The CDR3 sequence: CASRTAGTFNYVYTF. In DNA form, the CDR3 reads TGTGCCAGCAGGACCGCTGGGACATTTAACTATGTCTACACCTTC.

This clonotype was detected ten times or more. The chain recombines TRBV5-1 with TRBJ1-2, with 8 bases matching TRBD1. Germline V gene data show CDR1 as SGHRS and CDR2 as YFSETQ. V trimming: 4 bases; J trimming: 12 bases; junction bases outside the gene matches: 17. The CDR3 length is 15 residues. CDR3: CASSPDRGRTVYDTF. CDR3 nucleotides: TGCGCCAGCAGCCCTGACAGGGGACGCACTGTTTATGACACCTTC.

This clonotype was seen a handful of times. V gene TRBV12-3 or TRBV12-4 combines with J gene TRBJ1-1, with D perhaps TRBD1 (5 bases). The V end lost 3 bases, the J end lost 1 base, and 9 bases lay between the germline ends. The CDR3 has 14 residues. The CDR3 nucleotides are TGTGCCAGCAGTTTTCGGGACCGGAACACTGAAGCTTTCTTT. Its translation is CASSFRDRNTEAFF.

This clonotype was found a few times. This chain connects TRBV12-3 or TRBV12-4 to TRBJ1-5; D remains ambiguous. The length of the CDR3 is 13 residues. V dropped 10 bases and J dropped 1 base, with 11 bases sitting between them. The CDR3 DNA sequence: TGTGCCATCTCGGGCGGAAGCAATCAGCCCCAGCATTTT. It specifies CAISGGSNQPQHF.

The CDR3 bases are TGTGCCAGTAGTATGTGGGGACAGGCGTATGAAAAACTGTTTTTT. Translated, it gives CASSMWGQAYEKLFF. The chain joins TRBV19 to TRBJ1-4; 8 bases are a match to TRBD1. This CDR3 is 15 amino acids long. CDR1 and CDR2 (germline): LNHDA, SQIVND (reference sequence). Trimming cost V 3 bases and J 6 bases; bases outside gene matches: 6. The complete variable domain, with remaining parts taken from reference TRBV19 and TRBJ1-4, reads DGGITQSPKYLFRKEGQNVTLSCEQNLNHDAMYWYRQDPGQGLRLIYYSQIVNDFQKGDIAEGYSVSREKKESFPLTVTSAQKNPTAFYLCASSMWGQAYEKLFFGSGTQLSVL.

This clonotype was detected a few times. The V and J genes are TRBV3-1 and TRBJ2-2, with D possibly being TRBD2 (7 bases). Trimming removed 4 bases at V and 2 bases at J, with 17 bases between. Germline V gene lookup returns CDR1 LGHDT and CDR2 YNNKEL (reference sequence). The CDR3 spans 17 residues. The CDR3 bases are TGTGCCAGCAGCCTAAGCCGGGGGGCGGATAACACCGGGGAGCTGTTTTTT. It codes for CASSLSRGADNTGELFF.